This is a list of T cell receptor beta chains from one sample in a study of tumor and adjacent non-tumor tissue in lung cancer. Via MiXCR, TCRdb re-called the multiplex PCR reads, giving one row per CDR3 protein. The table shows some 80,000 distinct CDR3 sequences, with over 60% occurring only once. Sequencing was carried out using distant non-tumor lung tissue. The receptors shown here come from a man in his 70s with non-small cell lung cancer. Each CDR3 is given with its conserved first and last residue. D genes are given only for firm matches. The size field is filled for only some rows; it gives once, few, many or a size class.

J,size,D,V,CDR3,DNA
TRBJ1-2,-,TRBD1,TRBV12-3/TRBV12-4,CASTRTGSYGYTF,TGTGCCAGCACTCGGACAGGGAGCTACGGCTACACCTTC
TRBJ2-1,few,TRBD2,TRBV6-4,CASSDSAIAGEYEQFF,TGTGCCAGCAGTGATTCGGCTATAGCGGGGGAATACGAGCAGTTCTTC
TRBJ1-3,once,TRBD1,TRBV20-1,CSASPTGGGNTMYF,TGCAGTGCTTCTCCGACAGGGGGCGGGAACACCATGTATTTT
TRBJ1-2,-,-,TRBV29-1,CSVVPYQCSGGDGYIF,TGCAGCGTTGTCCCCTATCAATGCTCGGGAGGAGATGGCTACATCTTC
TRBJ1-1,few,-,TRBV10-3,CEISENKGKVNEDLF,TGTGAAATAAGTGAGAATAAGGGGAAGGTAAATGAAGATTTATTT
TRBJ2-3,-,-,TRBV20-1,CSDSRTNGSKADTQYF,TGCAGTGATAGTCGGACTAACGGGAGTAAAGCAGATACGCAGTATTTT
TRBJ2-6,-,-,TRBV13,CASSSPDQIKTPSSGANVLSF,TGTGCCAGCAGCTCCCCTGATCAAATTAAGACGCCTAGCTCTGGGGCCAACGTCCTTAGTTTC
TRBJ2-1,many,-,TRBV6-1,CASSEDPRGIYNEQFF,TGTGCCAGCAGTGAAGATCCTCGGGGGATATACAATGAGCAGTTCTTC
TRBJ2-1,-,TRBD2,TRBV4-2,CASSQVRGSGNEQLF,TGTGCCAGCAGCCAAGTGCGCGGGAGCGGCAATGAGCAGCTCTTC
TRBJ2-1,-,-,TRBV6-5,CASRLARREQIF,TGTGCCAGTAGATTAGCTCGGAGGGAGCAGATATTC
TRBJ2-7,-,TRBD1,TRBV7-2,CANSFDRGFGYEQYF,TGTGCCAACAGCTTCGACAGGGGGTTCGGCTACGAGCAGTACTTC
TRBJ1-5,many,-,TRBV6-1,CASSDYFRDSNQPQHF,TGTGCCAGCAGTGACTATTTCCGGGACAGCAATCAGCCCCAGCATTTT
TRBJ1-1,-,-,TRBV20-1,CIARDRTWAFF,TGCATTGCTAGAGATCGGACCTGGGCTTTCTTT
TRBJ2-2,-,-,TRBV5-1,CASSLGQLIGELFF,TGCGCCAGCAGCTTGGGACAGCTGATCGGGGAGCTGTTTTTT
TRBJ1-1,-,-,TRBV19,CASSILRQGRTEAFF,TGTGCCAGTAGTATTTTACGACAAGGGCGGACTGAAGCTTTCTTT
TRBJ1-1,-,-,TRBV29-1,CSAQTPRGLSRSLF,TGCAGTGCCCAAACACCTAGGGGACTTAGTCGGTCTCTCTTT
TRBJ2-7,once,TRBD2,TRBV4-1,CDSSQLAGATYEQYF,TGCGACAGCAGTCAGCTAGCGGGAGCGACCTACGAGCAGTACTTC
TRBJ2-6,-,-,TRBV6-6,CASSSGTGFSGGANVLSF,TGTGCCAGCAGCTCCGGCACGGGGTTTTCTGGTGGGGCCAACGTCCTGAGTTTC
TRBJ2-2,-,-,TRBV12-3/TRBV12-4,CASNPQDGNAGELFF,TGTGCCAGTAATCCCCAAGATGGGAACGCCGGGGAGCTGTTTTTT
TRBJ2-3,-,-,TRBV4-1,CASSQRSSRDTQYF,TGCGCCAGCAGCCAAAGGTCATCAAGAGATACGCAGTATTTT
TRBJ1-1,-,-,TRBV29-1,CRVVTERPESFF,TGCCGCGTTGTGACGGAGAGGCCTGAATCTTTCTTT
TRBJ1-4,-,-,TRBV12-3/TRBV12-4,CAISLQPTNEKLFF,TGTGCCATCAGTTTACAGCCAACTAATGAAAAACTATTTTTT
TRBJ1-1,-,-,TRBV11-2,CAGNFANSRNTETFF,TGTGCCGGCAACTTCGCCAATTCAAGGAACACTGAAACTTTCTTT
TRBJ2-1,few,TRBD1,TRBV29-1,CSVEIQGTEQFF,TGCAGCGTTGAAATACAGGGGACCGAGCAGTTCTTC
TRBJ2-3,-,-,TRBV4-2,CVSLRGGVTDTQYF,TGTGTCAGTTTGAGAGGGGGTGTGACAGATACGCAGTATTTT
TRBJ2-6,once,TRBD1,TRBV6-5,CASCSGTGGFGANVLTF,TGTGCCAGCTGTTCCGGAACAGGGGGCTTTGGGGCCAATGTCCTGACTTTC
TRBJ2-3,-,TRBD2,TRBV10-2,CASRTAGDTSTATQYF,TGCGCCAGTAGGACAGCGGGGGACACTAGCACAGCTACGCAGTATTTT
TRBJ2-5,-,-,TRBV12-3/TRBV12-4,CASRLSETQYF,TGTGCCAGCAGATTATCCGAGACCCAGTACTTC
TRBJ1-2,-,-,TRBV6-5,CASSKRADNYGYTF,TGTGCCAGTTCCAAACGGGCGGATAACTATGGCTACACCTTC
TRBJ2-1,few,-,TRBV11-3,CANSLFQGCSYEQFF,TGTGCCAACAGCTTATTTCAGGGATGCTCCTATGAGCAGTTCTTC
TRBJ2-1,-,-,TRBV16,CASSQDDYSYNEQFF,TGTGCCAGCAGCCAAGACGACTACTCCTACAATGAGCAGTTCTTC
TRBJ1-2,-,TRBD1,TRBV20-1,CSVSRDRETRCYTF,TGCAGTGTCAGCCGGGACAGGGAAACGAGATGCTACACCTTC
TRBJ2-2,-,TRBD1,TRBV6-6,CASRDRATGELLF,TGTGCCAGCAGAGACAGGGCTACCGGGGAGCTGCTTTTT
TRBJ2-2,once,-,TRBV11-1,CASSLSWNTGELLF,TGTGCCAGCAGCTTGTCTTGGAACACCGGGGAGCTGCTTTTT
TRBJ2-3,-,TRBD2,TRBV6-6,CASNTVAGTTDTQYF,TGTGCCAGCAATACGGTAGCGGGTACCACAGATACACAGTATTTT
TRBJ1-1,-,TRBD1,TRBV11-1,CASSADRENEAFF,TGTGCAAGCAGCGCCGACAGGGAAAATGAAGCTTTCTTT
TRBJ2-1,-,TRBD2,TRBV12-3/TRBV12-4,CASSRSFSGIGRYNEQFF,TGTGCCAGCAGTCGTTCGTTTAGCGGGATCGGTAGGTATAATGAGCAGTTCTTC
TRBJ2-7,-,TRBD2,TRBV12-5,CTSGLVRSGGTRPYEQYF,TGTACTAGTGGTTTGGTAAGGAGCGGGGGGACCAGGCCCTACGAGCAGTACTTC
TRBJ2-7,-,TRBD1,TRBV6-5,CASNHSFTGGSYEQYF,TGTGCCAGCAATCACTCGTTTACAGGGGGCAGTTACGAGCAGTACTTC
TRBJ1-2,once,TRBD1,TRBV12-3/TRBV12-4,CVSSPRDSVYGYTF,TGTGTCAGCAGTCCAAGGGACAGTGTCTATGGCTACACCTTC
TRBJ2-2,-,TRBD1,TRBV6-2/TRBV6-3,CASSPGTGGIGELFF,TGTGCCAGCAGTCCTGGGACAGGGGGCATCGGGGAGCTGTTTTTT
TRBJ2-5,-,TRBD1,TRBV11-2,CASNSGTAGQETQYF,TGTGCCAGCAACTCGGGGACAGCTGGGCAAGAGACCCAGTACTTC
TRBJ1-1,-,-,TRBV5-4,CASSGSMNTTAFF,TGTGCCAGCAGCGGCAGTATGAACACTACAGCTTTCTTT
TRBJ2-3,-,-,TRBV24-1,CATSDAQGGIVDTQYF,TGTGCCACCAGTGATGCGCAGGGGGGAATAGTAGATACGCAGTATTTT
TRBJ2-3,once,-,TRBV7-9,CESSLALSRSTDTQYF,TGTGAAAGCAGCTTAGCGTTAAGCCGGAGCACAGATACGCAGTATTTT
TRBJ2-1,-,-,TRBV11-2,CTSSTTRYNEQFF,TGTACCAGCAGCACCACTCGGTACAATGAGCAGTTCTTC
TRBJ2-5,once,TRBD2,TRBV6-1,CASELGGRAETQYF,TGTGCCAGCGAACTTGGTGGGAGGGCTGAGACACAGTACTTC
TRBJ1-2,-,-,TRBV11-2,CASSQGLYHYTF,TGTGCTAGCAGCCAAGGACTATATCACTACACCTTC
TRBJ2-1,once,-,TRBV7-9,CASSSVRTLSNVQFF,TGTGCCAGCAGCTCCGTCAGGACCCTGAGCAATGTGCAGTTCTTC
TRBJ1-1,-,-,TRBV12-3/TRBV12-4,CDSSGSPAEAFF,TGTGACAGCAGCGGTTCCCCGGCCGAAGCTTTCTTT
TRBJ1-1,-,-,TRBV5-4,CASSTTGIAVGNTEAFF,TGTGCCAGCAGCACTACAGGGATAGCAGTCGGGAACACTGAAGCTTTCTTT
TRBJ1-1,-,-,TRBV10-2,CASNEYGANEAFF,TGCGCCAGCAATGAGTATGGGGCTAATGAAGCTTTCTTT
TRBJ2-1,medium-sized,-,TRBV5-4,CASSFSSQMSNEQFF,TGTGCCAGCAGCTTTTCATCCCAGATGAGCAATGAGCAGTTCTTC
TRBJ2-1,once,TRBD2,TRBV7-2,CTSSLVAGAPSHYNEQFF,TGTACCAGCAGCTTAGTAGCGGGAGCCCCGAGCCACTACAATGAGCAGTTCTTC
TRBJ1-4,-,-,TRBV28,CVSSSPPVGEKLFF,TGTGTCAGCAGTTCCCCTCCCGTCGGGGAAAAACTGTTTTTT